This TCR beta chain came from a study of T cells in women clearing cervical HPV infection. Broader study findings: TRBV6-7 relative abundance averaged 0.11% in cases and 0.15% to 0.2% in controls. CIN3+ cases had significantly higher TCR repertoire richness than controls, but evenness did not differ.

For this clone: Its antigen is still unknown. The DNA ends 3 residues before the CDR3 does, and the rest of the CDR3 is filled in from the germline J gene.

Germline V lookup: CDR1 GTSNPN, CDR2 SVGIG (reference sequence). This CDR3 region has 15 residues. The V and J ends lost 2 bases and 4 bases, in that order; junction bases with no gene match: 6. Sequenced by immunoSEQ multiplex PCR; TCRdb stores in-frame clones only, minus some. The table lists 36,000 or so clones. The chain uses TRBV30 and TRBJ1-5, with TRBD1 matching 9 bases. Sequencing used blood buffy coat. This clonotype was obtained from a woman between 18 and 70 years old with a cervical HPV16 infection that either progressed to CIN3+ or cleared (not recorded which). The sequenced part of the CDR3 DNA is TGTGCCTGGAGTTCCGGACAGGGGAAAAATCAGCCC. This codes for CAWSSGQGKNQP. The entire CDR3 is CAWSSGQGKNQPQHF. Variable domain in full (rest from reference TRBV30 and TRBJ1-5): SQTIHQWPATLVQPVGSPLSLECTVEGTSNPNLYWYRQAAGRGLQLLFYSVGIGQISSEVPQNLSASRPQDRQFILSSKKLLLSDSGFYLCAWSSGQGKNQPQHFGDGTRLSIL.